Below, 2 T cell receptor beta chains from the same sample are listed, as sequenced in a study of cytomegalovirus exposure and HLA in healthy donors. 60 Vbeta and 13 Jbeta primers were used in PCR. Sequencing was performed with immunoSEQ multiplex PCR; in TCRdb, only in-frame clones are kept and a portion is missing. Here the sample spans about 170,000 clones, 85% being singletons. The sequencing sample was made of PBMCs. These receptor sequences come from a boy aged 2-9 years in good health and CMV-seronegative.

In this sample, this clone turned up once. The chain combines TRBV4-1 with TRBJ2-7, with 9 bases fitting TRBD2. Trimming cost V 0 bases and J 6 bases; bases outside gene matches: 9. Germline V gene sequence: CDR1 MGHRA, CDR2 YSYEKL. The CDR3 sequence is 16 residues long. The CDR3 sequence: CASSQEGGGRAIEQYF. DNA of the CDR3: TGCGCCAGCAGCCAAGAAGGGGGCGGGAGGGCAATCGAGCAGTACTTC.

The chain carries TRBV28 and TRBJ1-1; 8 nucleotides line up with TRBD1. Germline lookup yields CDR1 MDHEN and CDR2 SYDVKM. CDR3 size: 18 residues. V shed 3 bases, J shed 3 bases, and the junction held 15 bases outside the gene matches. The CDR3 sequence is CASSFGQGARVLHTEAFF. The CDR3 nucleotides are TGTGCCAGCAGTTTCGGGCAGGGGGCGCGGGTCCTCCACACTGAAGCTTTCTTT.